The T cell receptor (beta chain) under discussion was sequenced for a study of monozygotic twins with inflammatory bowel disease. CDR3 size: 17 residues. TCRdb reprocessed the 5' RACE reads, with one entry per CDR3 protein and no DNA. The sample has around 450,000 distinct CDR3 sequences; the top ten hold 2% to 3%. The sequenced material came from blood. The J gene is TRBJ2-5, the V gene TRBV12-3 or TRBV12-4; TCRdb returns TRBD1, unconfirmable since there is no DNA. The receptor was isolated from a human donor with ulcerative colitis or Crohn's disease, or a healthy co-twin of an affected twin (not recorded which). This CDR3 reads CASSFLRPGRGQETQYF.